This TCR beta chain stems from a study of T cell changes during pregnancy in multiple sclerosis. The germline CDR1 and CDR2 sequences are MGHRA and YSYEKL. CDR3 length equals 17 residues. V was clipped by 3 bases and J by 4 bases, with 18 bases between them. Sequencing was performed with immunoSEQ multiplex PCR; in TCRdb, only in-frame clones are kept and a portion is missing. Here the sample spans about 50,000 clones, roughly nine tenths being singletons. Sample: CD8+ T cells from peripheral blood mononuclear cells, taken after pregnancy. This rearrangement joins TRBV4-1 to TRBJ1-4, with D unresolved. The receptor was derived from a female donor with multiple sclerosis, enrolled in a pregnancy study. For the CDR3, the DNA is TGCGCCAGCAGCCACCAAAGTCTTCTGTCCAGTAATGAAAAACTGTTTTTT. Translating it yields CASSHQSLLSSNEKLFF.